This T cell receptor (beta chain) derives from a study of T cells in Graves' hyperthyroidism and ophthalmopathy. Study-wide findings and caveats: Most expanded thyroid clonotypes above 0.001 recurred in blood.

V was shortened by 4 bases and J by 0 bases, with 10 bases between the two germline ends. The germline CDR1 and CDR2 sequences are SGHAT and FQDESV (reference sequence). The CDR3 contains 14 residues. Researchers took RNA transcripts and amplified the TCR beta CDR3 regions from them. TCR CDR3 underwent first-round RT-PCR with the HTBI primer set. A single record per CDR3 protein comes from TCRdb applying MiXCR to the multiplex PCR reads. Counted here are fewer than 650,000 distinct CDR3 sequences, about 15% occurring once; the ten biggest clones make up approximately 4.2%. There are many counts of this clonotype. As yet, its antigen is unknown. Each diagnosis drew on symptoms, thyroxine, TRAb, thyroid ultrasound and orbital computed tomography findings.

This chain connects TRBV11-1 to TRBJ2-7; no firm D call. The source of this sequence is a woman aged 35 to 49 with Graves' ophthalmopathy. Sample: blood. The CDR3 sequence: CASSSGITSYEQYF. CDR3 bases: TGTGCCAGCAGCTCCGGAATAACCTCCTACGAGCAGTACTTC.